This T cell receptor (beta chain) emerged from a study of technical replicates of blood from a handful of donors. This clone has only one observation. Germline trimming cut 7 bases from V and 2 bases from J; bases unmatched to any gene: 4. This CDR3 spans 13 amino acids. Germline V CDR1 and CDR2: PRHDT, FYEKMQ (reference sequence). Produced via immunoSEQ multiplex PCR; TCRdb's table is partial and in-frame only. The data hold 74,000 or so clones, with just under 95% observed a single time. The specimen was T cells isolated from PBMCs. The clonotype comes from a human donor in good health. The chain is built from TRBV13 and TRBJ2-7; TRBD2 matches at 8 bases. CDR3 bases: TGTGCCAGCACAATACTAGCGGCCTACGAGCAGTACTTC. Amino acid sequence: CASTILAAYEQYF.